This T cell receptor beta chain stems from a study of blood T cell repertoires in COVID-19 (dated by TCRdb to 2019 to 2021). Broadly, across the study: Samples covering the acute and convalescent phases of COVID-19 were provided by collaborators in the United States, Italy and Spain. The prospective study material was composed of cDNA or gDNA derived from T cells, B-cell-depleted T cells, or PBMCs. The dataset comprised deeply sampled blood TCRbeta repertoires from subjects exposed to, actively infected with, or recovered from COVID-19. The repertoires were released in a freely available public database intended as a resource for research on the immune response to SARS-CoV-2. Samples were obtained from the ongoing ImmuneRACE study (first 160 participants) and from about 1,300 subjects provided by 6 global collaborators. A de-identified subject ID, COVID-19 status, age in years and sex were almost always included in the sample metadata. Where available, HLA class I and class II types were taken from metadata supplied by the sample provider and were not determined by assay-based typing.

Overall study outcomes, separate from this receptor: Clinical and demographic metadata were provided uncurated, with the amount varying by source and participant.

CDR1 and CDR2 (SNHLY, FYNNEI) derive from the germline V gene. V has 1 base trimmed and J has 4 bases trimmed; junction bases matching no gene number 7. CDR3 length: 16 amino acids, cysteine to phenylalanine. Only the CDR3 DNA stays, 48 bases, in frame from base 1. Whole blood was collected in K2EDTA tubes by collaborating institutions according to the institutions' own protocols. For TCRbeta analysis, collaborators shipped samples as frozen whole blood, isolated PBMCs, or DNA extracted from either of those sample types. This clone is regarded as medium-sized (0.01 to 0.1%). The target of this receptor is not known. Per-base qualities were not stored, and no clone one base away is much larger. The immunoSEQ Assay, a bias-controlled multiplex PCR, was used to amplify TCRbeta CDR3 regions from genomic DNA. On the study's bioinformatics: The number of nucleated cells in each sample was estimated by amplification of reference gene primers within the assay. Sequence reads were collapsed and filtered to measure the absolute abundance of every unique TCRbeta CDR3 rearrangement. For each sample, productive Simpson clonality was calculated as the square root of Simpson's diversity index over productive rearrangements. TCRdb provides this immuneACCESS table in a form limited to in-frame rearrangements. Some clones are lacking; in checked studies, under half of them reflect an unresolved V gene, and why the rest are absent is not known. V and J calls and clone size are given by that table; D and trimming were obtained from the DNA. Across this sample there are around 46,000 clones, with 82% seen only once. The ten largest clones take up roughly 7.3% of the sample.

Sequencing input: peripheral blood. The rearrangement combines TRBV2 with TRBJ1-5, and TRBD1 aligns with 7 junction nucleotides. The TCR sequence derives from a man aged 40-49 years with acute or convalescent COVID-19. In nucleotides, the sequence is TGTGCCAGCAGTGAAGGGACAGGCCTGAAAAATCAGCCCCAGCATTTT. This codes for CASSEGTGLKNQPQHF.